These T cell receptor beta chains were read from a single sample in a study of Graves' ophthalmopathy and Graves' hyperthyroidism. From the multiplex PCR reads, TCRdb called clonotypes with MiXCR, one entry per CDR3 protein. Of 150,000 to 200,000 distinct CDR3 sequences listed, 39% were seen once; the top ten hold roughly 9%. The sequenced sample consisted of peripheral blood. Receptors originate from a man aged 25 to 45 with Graves' ophthalmopathy. Both conserved end residues are part of each CDR3. D genes are given only for firm matches. Clone size is stated in some rows and not others, as once, few, many or a class when expanded.

D	size	V	length	J	CDR3	DNA
-	few	TRBV6-1	16	TRBJ1-5	CASSEGGHIRNQPQHF	TGTGCCAGCAGTGAAGGGGGGCATATAAGGAATCAGCCCCAGCATTTT
-	-	TRBV29-1	12	TRBJ2-2	CSVDRNTGELFF	TGCAGCGTAGACAGGAACACCGGGGAGCTGTTTTTT
-	-	TRBV6-5	13	TRBJ1-1	CASSYGRRSEAFF	TGTGCCAGCAGTTACGGCAGGAGGTCTGAAGCTTTCTTT
-	-	TRBV19	15	TRBJ1-5	CASSTGATLGQPQHF	TGTGCCAGTAGTACCGGGGCCACACTGGGGCAGCCCCAGCATTTT
TRBD1	-	TRBV11-2	13	TRBJ2-7	CASSLDRVNEQYF	TGTGCCAGCAGCTTGGACAGGGTCAACGAGCAGTACTTC
TRBD2	many	TRBV10-3	19	TRBJ2-4	CAISESRGTSGTAKNIQYF	TGTGCCATCAGTGAGTCGCGGGGGACTAGCGGGACTGCCAAAAACATTCAGTACTTC
-	many	TRBV6-5	15	TRBJ2-5	CASNPGTHTQETQYF	TGTGCCAGCAATCCAGGGACCCACACACAAGAGACCCAGTACTTC
TRBD2	-	TRBV19	14	TRBJ2-7	CASSISAGVSEQYF	TGTGCCAGTAGTATCTCAGCGGGAGTCTCCGAGCAGTACTTC
TRBD2	many	TRBV7-2	17	TRBJ2-5	CASSALPELAGGETQYF	TGTGCCAGCAGCGCCCTGCCCGAACTAGCGGGAGGCGAGACCCAGTACTTC
-	many	TRBV12-3/TRBV12-4	15	TRBJ1-3	CASTPGLSDGNTIYF	TGTGCCAGCACTCCTGGGCTATCGGACGGAAACACCATATATTTT
-	-	TRBV6-2/TRBV6-3	13	TRBJ2-2	CASSYTKTGELFF	TGTGCCAGCAGTTACACCAAAACCGGGGAGCTGTTTTTT